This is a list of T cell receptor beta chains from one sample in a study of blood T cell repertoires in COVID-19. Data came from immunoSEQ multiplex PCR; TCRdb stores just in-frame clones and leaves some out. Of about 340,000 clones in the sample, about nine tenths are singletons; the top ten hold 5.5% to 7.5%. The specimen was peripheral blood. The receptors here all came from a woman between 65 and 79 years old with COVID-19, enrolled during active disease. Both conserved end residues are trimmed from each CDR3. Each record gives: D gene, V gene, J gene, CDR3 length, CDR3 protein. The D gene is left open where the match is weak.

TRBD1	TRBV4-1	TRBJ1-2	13	ASSQNRGTNYGYT
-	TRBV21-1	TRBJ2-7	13	ASSKSRAGDYEQY
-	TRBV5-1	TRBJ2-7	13	ASSLGRDMRGEQY
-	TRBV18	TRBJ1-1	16	ASSPESPAGGMNTEAF
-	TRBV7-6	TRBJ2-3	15	ASSLRGGAVGTDTQY
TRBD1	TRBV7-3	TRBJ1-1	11	ASSLSGQGEAF
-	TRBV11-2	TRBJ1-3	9	ASSRGGAPY
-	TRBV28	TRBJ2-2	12	ASSKTRNTGELF
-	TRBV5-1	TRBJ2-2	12	ASSLNLNTGELF
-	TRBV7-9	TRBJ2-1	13	ASSFGTLLYNEQF
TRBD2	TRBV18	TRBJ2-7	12	ASSPPGGAKEQY
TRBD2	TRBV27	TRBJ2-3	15	ASSPTPGAGFTDTQY
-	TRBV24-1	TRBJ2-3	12	ATSDFRDSRTQY
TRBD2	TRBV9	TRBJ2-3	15	ASSVATSGGGGDTQY
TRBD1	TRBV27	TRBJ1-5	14	ASSYAGTGIIQPQH
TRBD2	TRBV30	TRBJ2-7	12	AWSDGGTSYEQY
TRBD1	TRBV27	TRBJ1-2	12	ASSLQGANYGYT
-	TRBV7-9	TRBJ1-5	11	ASSLSGGQPQH
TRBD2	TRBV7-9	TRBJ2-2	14	ASSKLLAGGSGELF
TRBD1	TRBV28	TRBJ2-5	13	ASRGDRELWETQY
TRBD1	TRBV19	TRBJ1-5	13	ASRDRDRGFQPQH
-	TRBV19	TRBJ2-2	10	ASIQESGELF
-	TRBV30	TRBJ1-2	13	AWRKQGNSNYGYT
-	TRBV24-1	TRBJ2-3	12	ATSPGGSTDTQY
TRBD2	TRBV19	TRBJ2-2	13	ASKLAGAGVGELF
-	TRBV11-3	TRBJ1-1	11	ASSPDSRTEAF
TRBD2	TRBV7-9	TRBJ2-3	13	ASSSSRDYTDTQY
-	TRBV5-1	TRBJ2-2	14	ASSLGSTGSGGELF
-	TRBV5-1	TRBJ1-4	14	ASSLDRLGGNEKLF
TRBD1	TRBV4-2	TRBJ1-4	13	ASSQGTGALEKLF
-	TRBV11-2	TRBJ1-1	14	ASSLDRRTMNTEAF
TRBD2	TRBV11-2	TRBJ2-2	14	ASSPAGLAGTGELF
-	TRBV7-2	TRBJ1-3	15	ASVEAGTAYSGNTIY
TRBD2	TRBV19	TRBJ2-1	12	ASSRTSGGNEQF
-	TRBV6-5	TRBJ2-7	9	ASSTTFEQY
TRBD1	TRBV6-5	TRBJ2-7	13	ASRLPGQERNEQY
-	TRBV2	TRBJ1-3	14	ASSLQGLGAGNTIY
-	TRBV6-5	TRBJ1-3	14	ASSYSAAPSGNTIY
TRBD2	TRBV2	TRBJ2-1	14	ASSEAPASGGHEQF
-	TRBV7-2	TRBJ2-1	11	ASSPRTGLEQF
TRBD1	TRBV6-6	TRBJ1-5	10	ASGTVGQPQH
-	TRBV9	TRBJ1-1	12	ASSPSGGGTEAF
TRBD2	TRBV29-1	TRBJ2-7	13	SVEDGLAGSYEQY
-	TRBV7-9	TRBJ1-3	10	ASSSQGNTIY
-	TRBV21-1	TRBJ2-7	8	ASIRGEQY
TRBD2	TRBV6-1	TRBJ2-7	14	ASSDSGPGGRFEQY
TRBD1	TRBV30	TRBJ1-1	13	AWSVGAGQGSEAF
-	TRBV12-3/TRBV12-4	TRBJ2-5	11	ASKDRTQETQY
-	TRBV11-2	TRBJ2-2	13	ASSPPKTGAGELF
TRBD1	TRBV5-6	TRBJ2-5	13	ASSLGTGARETQY
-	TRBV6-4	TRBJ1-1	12	ASPTGVRYTEAF
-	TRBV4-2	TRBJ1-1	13	ASSPPGRPETEAF